Included here is one T cell receptor (beta chain) sequence, with context. Study members were between 18 and 89 years old and lived in around 24 US regions. Researchers sorted participants into cohorts using their self-reported clinical history. The repertoire was sequenced with immunoSEQ multiplex PCR; TCRdb's copy has only in-frame clones and lacks some. The data show 490,000 or so clones, approximately 91% seen once. These data originate in a study of blood T cell repertoires in COVID-19. V shed 0 bases, J shed 3 bases, and the junction held 4 bases outside the gene matches. Germline CDR1 and CDR2: LGHDT and YNNKEL (reference sequence). The CDR3 has 16 amino acids.

This TCR derives from a woman in her fifties or sixties who had recovered from COVID-19. What was sequenced was PBMCs or T cells enriched from blood (not recorded which). The chain combines TRBV3-1 (or the pseudogene TRBV3-2) with TRBJ2-7; the match to TRBD1 covers 11 bases. CDR3 protein: CASSQEGQGAFYEQYF. For the CDR3, the DNA is TGTGCCAGCAGCCAAGAAGGACAGGGGGCTTTCTACGAGCAGTACTTC.